The present T cell receptor beta chain was sequenced within a study of identical twins. TCRdb passed the 5' RACE reads through MiXCR, listing each CDR3 protein once. The repertoire holds around 200,000 distinct CDR3 sequences, with around 10% as singletons. Concerning this clonotype itself: What it binds is not known.

Germline lookup yields CDR1 GTSNPN and CDR2 SVGIG (reference sequence). This CDR3 comprises 12 residues. Losses at the gene ends were 5 bases for V and 9 bases for J; bases not matched to a gene: 3. Findings and caveats of the study: Analyses of zero insertions could be partly confounded by invariant MAIT and iNKT cells.

Source material: memory (CD45RO+) T cells sorted from blood. This TCR was recovered from a woman under 30 in good health. The chain employs TRBV30 and TRBJ2-1, with 11 bases fitting TRBD2. Here the CDR3 DNA reads TGTGCCTGGGGGACTAGCGGCATTGAGCAGTTCTTC. This encodes CAWGTSGIEQFF.